This TCR beta chain derives from a study of blood T cell repertoires in COVID-19. Profiling relied on immunoSEQ multiplex PCR, and the TCRdb table lists in-frame clones only, not all of them. There are around 140,000 clones in the sample; about 82% occur only once, and 3.5% to 5.5% lies in the top ten. The receptor's source is a woman of 80 years or more with active or convalescent COVID-19. Sequences were obtained from peripheral blood.

For the CDR3, the DNA is TGTGCCAGCAGCTCTGCGGACAGGGGAGAGACCCAGTACTTC. It encodes CASSSADRGETQYF. V usage is TRBV28 and J usage is TRBJ2-5; 9 nucleotides line up with TRBD1. The V and J ends lost 6 bases and 4 bases, in that order; junction bases with no gene match: 6. The germline V gene has CDR1 MDHEN and CDR2 SYDVKM. This CDR3 has 14 residues.